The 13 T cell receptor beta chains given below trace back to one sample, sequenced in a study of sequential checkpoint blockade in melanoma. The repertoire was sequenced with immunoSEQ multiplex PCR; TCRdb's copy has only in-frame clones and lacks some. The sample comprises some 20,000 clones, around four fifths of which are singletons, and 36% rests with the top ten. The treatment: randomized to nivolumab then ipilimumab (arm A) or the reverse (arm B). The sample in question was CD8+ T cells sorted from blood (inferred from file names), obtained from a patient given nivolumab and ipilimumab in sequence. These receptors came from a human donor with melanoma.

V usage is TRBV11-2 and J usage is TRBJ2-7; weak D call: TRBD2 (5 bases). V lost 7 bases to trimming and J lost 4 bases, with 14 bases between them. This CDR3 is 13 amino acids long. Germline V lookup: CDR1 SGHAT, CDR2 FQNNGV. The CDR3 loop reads CASTKDFPYEQYF. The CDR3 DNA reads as TGTGCCAGCACCAAGGACTTCCCTTACGAGCAGTACTTC.

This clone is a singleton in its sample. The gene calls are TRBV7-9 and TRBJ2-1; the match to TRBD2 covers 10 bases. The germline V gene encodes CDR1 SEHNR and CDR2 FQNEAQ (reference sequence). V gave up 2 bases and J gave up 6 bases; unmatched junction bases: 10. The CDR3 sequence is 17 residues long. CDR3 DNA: TGTGCCAGCAGCTTACTCCAAGCGGGGGGGGCTTCCAATGAGCAGTTCTTC. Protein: CASSLLQAGGASNEQFF. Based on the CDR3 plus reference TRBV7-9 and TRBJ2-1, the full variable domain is DTGVSQNPRHKITKRGQNVTFRCDPISEHNRLYWYRQTLGQGPEFLTYFQNEAQLEKSRLLSDRFSAERPKGSFSTLEIQRTEQGDSAMYLCASSLLQAGGASNEQFFGPGTRLTVL.

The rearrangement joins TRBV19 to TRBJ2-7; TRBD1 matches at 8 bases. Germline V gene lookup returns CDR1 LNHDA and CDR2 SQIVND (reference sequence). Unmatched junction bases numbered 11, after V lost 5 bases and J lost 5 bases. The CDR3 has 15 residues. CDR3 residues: CASSEPGQAFDEQYF. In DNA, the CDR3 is TGTGCCAGTAGTGAGCCGGGACAGGCTTTCGACGAGCAGTACTTC.

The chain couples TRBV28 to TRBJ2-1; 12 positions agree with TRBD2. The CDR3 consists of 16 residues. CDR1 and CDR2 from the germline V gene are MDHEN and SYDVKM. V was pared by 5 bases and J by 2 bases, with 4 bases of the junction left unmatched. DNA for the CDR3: TGTGCCAGCAGTGTCTGGACTAGCGGGACCTACAATGAGCAGTTCTTC. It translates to CASSVWTSGTYNEQFF.

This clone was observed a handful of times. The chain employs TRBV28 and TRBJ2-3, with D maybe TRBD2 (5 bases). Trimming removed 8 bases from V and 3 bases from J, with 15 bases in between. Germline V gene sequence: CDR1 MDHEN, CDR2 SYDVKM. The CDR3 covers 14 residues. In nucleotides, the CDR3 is TGTGCCAGCGCGTTTGTTGCGGGTACAGATACGCAGTATTTT. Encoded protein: CASAFVAGTDTQYF.

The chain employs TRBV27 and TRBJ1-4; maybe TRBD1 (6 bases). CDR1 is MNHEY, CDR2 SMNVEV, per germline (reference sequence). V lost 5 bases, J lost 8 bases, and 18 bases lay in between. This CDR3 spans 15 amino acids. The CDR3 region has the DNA TGTGCCAGCAGTCTTATAGCAGGGGAGGGGGAAAAACTGTTTTTT. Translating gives CASSLIAGEGEKLFF.

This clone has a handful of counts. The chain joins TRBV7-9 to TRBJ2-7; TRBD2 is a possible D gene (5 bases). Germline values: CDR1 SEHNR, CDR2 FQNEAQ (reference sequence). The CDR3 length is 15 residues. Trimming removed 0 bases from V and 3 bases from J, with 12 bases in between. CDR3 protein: CASSLAEGILYEQYF. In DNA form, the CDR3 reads TGTGCCAGCAGCTTAGCTGAGGGAATTCTCTACGAGCAGTACTTC.

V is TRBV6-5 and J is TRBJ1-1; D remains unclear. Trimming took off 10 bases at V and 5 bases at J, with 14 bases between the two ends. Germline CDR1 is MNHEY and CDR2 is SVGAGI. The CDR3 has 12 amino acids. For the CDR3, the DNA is TGTGCCACCGAACCCGGTTGGACTGAAGCTTTCTTT. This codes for CATEPGWTEAFF.

The chain's CDR3 is CASSDRTRYNEQFF. In DNA, the CDR3 is TGTGCCAGCAGTGACAGGACTAGATACAATGAGCAGTTCTTC. This chain uses TRBV6-1 with TRBJ2-1, with 7 bases that match TRBD2. Germline loops: CDR1 MNHNS, CDR2 SASEGT. Trimming took 3 bases from V and 4 from J; bases not matched to a gene: 3. The CDR3 is made up of 14 amino acids.

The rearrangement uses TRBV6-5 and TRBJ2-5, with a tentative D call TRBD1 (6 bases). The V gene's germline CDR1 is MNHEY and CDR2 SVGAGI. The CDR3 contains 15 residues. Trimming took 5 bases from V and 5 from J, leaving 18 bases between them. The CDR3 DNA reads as TGTGCCAGCAGTACGTCAGGGGCGCCTAAGGAGACCCAGTACTTC. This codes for CASSTSGAPKETQYF.

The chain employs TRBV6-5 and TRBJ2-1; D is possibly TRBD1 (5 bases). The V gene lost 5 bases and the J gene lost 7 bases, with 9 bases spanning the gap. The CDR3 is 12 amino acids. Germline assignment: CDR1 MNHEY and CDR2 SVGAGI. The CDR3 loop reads CASSPQGNEQFF. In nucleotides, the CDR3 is TGTGCCAGCAGTCCTCAGGGAAATGAGCAGTTCTTC.

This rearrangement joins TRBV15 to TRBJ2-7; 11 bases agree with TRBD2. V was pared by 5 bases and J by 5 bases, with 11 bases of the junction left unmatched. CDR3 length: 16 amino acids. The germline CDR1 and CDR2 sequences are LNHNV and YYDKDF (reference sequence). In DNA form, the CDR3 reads TGTGCCACCAGCTGGAGCTTACTAGCGGGGGCACACGAGCAGTACTTC. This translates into CATSWSLLAGAHEQYF.

CDR3 sequence: CASRVNSGISTDTQYF. The CDR3 bases are TGTGCCAGCAGAGTGAATAGCGGGATCAGCACAGATACGCAGTATTTT. The chain uses TRBV7-9 and TRBJ2-3; 8 bases fit TRBD2. Per germline, CDR1 SEHNR and CDR2 FQNEAQ (reference sequence). The CDR3 totals 16 residues. V dropped 6 bases and J dropped 0; count of bases not matched to a gene: 8.